This TCR beta chain comes out of a study of cytomegalovirus exposure and HLA in healthy donors. Germline V gene lookup returns CDR1 MNHNS and CDR2 SASEGT. CDR3 length: 15 residues. The junction had 3 bases not matched to a gene; V was cut back by 4 bases and J by 2 bases. TCRdb's table, derived via immunoSEQ multiplex PCR, lists solely in-frame clones and lacks some. The data contain roughly 240,000 clones, around 87% of them singletons. The receptor was derived from a man younger than 30 in good health and CMV-seronegative. The chain links TRBV6-1 to TRBJ2-7; 12 bases agree with TRBD1. The specimen was PBMCs. The CDR3 coding sequence is TGTGCCAGCAGTGTAGGGACAGGGGGCCCCTACGAGCAGTACTTC. Translating gives CASSVGTGGPYEQYF.